This T cell receptor (beta chain) was observed in a study of T cell responses to AZD1222 COVID-19 vaccine. Data came from immunoSEQ multiplex PCR; TCRdb stores just in-frame clones and leaves some out. The sample includes about 96,000 clones, 70% to 90% of them seen just once. V was pared by 0 bases and J by 2 bases, with 4 bases of the junction left unmatched. Germline values: CDR1 SGHNT, CDR2 YYREEE (reference sequence). CDR3 size: 16 residues. About this clone itself: Its antigen is unknown.

Study results and limitations: Of the AZD1222 recipients, only 5 or 6 were seropositive at baseline. Regions left unmutated in variants are reportedly the target of nearly half of spike-specific TCRs. Once two AZD1222 doses were given, Spike-specific TCR breadth and depth went up.

Sequenced here: peripheral blood, sampled on day 0 of AZD1222 vaccination. The chain combines TRBV5-4 with TRBJ2-3; 9 bases agree with TRBD2. The TCR originated in an adult in good health. As DNA, the CDR3 is TGTGCCAGCAGCTTGGGGCGGGGGGGAAACACAGATACGCAGTATTTT. It codes for CASSLGRGGNTDTQYF. Variable domain in full (rest from reference TRBV5-4 and TRBJ2-3): ETGVTQSPTHLIKTRGQQVTLRCSSQSGHNTVSWYQQALGQGPQFIFQYYREEENGRGNFPPRFSGLQFPNYSSELNVNALELDDSALYLCASSLGRGGNTDTQYFGPGTRLTVL.